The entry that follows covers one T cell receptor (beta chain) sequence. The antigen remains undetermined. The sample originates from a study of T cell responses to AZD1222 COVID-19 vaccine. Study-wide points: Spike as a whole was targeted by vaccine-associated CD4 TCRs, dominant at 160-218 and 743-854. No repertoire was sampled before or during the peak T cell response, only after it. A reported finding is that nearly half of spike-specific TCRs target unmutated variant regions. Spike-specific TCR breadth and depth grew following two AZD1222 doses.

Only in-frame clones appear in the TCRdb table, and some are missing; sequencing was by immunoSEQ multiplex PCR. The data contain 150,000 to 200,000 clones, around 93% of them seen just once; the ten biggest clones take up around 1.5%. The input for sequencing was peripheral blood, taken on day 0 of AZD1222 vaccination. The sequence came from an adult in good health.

The CDR3 DNA sequence: TGTGCCAGCAGCGTAAACCGACAGGGGGAAAATGGCTACACCTTC. It encodes CASSVNRQGENGYTF. The chain is built from TRBV7-2 and TRBJ1-2; the match to TRBD1 covers 9 bases. The CDR3 loop spans 15 amino acids. J lost 6 bases, V lost 5 bases, and 10 bases had no gene match. The germline CDR1 and CDR2 sequences are SGHTA and FQGNSA.